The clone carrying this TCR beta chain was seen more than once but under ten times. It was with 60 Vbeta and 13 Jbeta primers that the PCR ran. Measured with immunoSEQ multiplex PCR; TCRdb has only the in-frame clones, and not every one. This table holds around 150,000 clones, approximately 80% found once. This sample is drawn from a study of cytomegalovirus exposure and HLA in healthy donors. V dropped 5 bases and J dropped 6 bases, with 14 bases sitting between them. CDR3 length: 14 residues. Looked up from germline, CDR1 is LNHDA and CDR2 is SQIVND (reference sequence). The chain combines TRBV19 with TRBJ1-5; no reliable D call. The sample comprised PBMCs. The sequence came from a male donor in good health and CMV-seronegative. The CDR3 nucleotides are TGTGCCAGTAGTCTCCTACAAAGAGGTCAGCCCCAGCATTTT. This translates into CASSLLQRGQPQHF. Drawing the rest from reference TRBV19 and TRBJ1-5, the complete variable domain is DGGITQSPKYLFRKEGQNVTLSCEQNLNHDAMYWYRQDPGQGLRLIYYSQIVNDFQKGDIAEGYSVSREKKESFPLTVTSAQKNPTAFYLCASSLLQRGQPQHFGDGTRLSIL.